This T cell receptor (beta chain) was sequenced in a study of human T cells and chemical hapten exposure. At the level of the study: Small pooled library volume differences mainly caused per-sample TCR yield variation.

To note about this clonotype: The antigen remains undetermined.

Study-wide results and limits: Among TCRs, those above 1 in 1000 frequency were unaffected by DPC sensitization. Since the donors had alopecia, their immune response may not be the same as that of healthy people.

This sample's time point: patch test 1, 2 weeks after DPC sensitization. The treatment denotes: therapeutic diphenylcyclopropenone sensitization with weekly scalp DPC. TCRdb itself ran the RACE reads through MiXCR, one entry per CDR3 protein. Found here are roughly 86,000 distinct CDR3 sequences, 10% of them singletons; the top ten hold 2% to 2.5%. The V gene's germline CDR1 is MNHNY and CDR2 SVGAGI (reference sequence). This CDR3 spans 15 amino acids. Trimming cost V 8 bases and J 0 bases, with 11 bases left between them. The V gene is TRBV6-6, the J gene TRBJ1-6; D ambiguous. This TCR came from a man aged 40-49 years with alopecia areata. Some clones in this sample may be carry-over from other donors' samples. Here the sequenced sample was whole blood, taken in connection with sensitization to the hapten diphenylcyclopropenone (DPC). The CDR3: CASLSPGSYNSPLHF. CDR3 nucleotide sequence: TGTGCCAGCCTAAGCCCCGGCTCCTATAATTCACCCCTCCACTTT.